The entry below describes one T cell receptor beta chain. What it binds is unknown. This sample stems from a study of monozygotic twins with inflammatory bowel disease. Overall study findings and caveats: Diversity of TCRbeta measured by inverse Simpson was lower in IBD patients than in healthy co-twins.

The germline CDR1 and CDR2 sequences are SEHNR and FQNEAQ (reference sequence). The CDR3 contains 16 residues. TCRdb derives one entry per CDR3 protein from the 5' RACE reads, leaving out DNA. This sample contains over 130,000 distinct CDR3 sequences. Material: blood. V gene TRBV7-9 combines with J gene TRBJ2-3; the TCRdb call, TRBD1, lacks DNA for checking. This TCR was sampled from a human donor with ulcerative colitis or Crohn's disease, or a healthy co-twin of an affected twin (not recorded which). CDR3 sequence: CASSLVLGGGTDTQYF.